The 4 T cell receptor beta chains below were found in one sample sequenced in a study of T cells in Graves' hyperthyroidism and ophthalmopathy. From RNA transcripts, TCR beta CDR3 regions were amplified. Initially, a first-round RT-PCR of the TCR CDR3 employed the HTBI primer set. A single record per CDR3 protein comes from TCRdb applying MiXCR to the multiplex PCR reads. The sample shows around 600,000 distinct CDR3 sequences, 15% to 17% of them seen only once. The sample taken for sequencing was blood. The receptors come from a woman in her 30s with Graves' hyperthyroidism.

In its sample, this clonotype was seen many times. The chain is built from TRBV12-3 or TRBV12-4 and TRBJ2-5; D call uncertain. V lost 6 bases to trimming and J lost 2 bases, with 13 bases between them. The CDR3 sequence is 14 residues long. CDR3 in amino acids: CASRYMGVQETQYF. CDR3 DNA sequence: TGTGCCAGCAGGTATATGGGCGTACAAGAGACCCAGTACTTC.

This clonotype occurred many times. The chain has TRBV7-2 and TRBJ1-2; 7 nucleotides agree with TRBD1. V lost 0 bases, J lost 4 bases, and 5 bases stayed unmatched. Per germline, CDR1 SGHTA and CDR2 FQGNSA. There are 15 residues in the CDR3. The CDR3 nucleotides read TGTGCCAGCAGCTTAGCTCAGGGGGGGGGCTATGGCTACACCTTC. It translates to CASSLAQGGGYGYTF.

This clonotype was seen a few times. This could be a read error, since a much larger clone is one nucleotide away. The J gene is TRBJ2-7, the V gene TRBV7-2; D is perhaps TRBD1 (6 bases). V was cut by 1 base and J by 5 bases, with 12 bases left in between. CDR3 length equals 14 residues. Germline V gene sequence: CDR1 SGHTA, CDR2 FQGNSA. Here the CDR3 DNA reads TGTGCCAGCAGCTTAGGGACAGTAGCCCACGAGCAGTACTTC. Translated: CASSLGTVAHEQYF. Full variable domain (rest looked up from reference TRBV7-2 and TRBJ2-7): GAGVSQSPSNKVTEKGKDVELRCDPISGHTALYWYRQSLGQGLEFLIYFQGNSAPDKSGLPSDRFSAERTGGSVSTLTIQRTQQEDSAVYLCASSLGTVAHEQYFGPGTRLTVT.

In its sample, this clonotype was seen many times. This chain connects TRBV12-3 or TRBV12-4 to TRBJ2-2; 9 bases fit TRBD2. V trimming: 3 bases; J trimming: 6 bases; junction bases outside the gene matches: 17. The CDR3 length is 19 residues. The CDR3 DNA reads TGTGCCAGCAGTTTCTCTACCGCCGGGTCTGGCGGGAGGGCCGGGGAGCTGTTTTTT. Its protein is CASSFSTAGSGGRAGELFF.